The rows below give T cell receptor beta chains drawn from one sample of a study of blood T cell repertoires in COVID-19. This table comes from immunoSEQ multiplex PCR, and its TCRdb copy is limited to in-frame clones, with some not included. In the table there are 150,000 to 200,000 clones, approximately 85% of which are singletons. What was sequenced was peripheral blood. These receptors all stem from an older woman with acute or convalescent COVID-19. CDR3s include the opening cysteine and the closing phenylalanine or tryptophan. D genes are given only for firm matches. Where a row states a size, it is once, few, many or the class of an expanded clone; other rows omit it.

>TRBJ2-3|TRBD2|TRBV5-1|14|few
TGCGCCAGCAGCTGGCGGGAGAGCACAGATACGCAGTATTTT
CASSWRESTDTQYF
>TRBJ2-5|.|TRBV7-3|13|.
TGTGCCAGCAGCATCTCTAGAGAGGAGACCCAGTACTTC
CASSISREETQYF
>TRBJ2-7|.|TRBV15|14|few
TGTGCCACCAGCAGAGAAGGCGGACAAACGGCGCAGTACTTC
CATSREGGQTAQYF
>TRBJ1-5|.|TRBV6-1|14|.
TGTGCCAGCAGTGAAGGTGGCAGTGCTCAGCCCCAGCATTTT
CASSEGGSAQPQHF
>TRBJ1-1|TRBD1|TRBV12-3/TRBV12-4|13|.
TGTGCCAGCATTAGGACAGGGGGCTTTGAAGCTTTCTTT
CASIRTGGFEAFF
>TRBJ2-2|TRBD2|TRBV27|19|.
TGTGCCAGCAGTTTAGCAGCTAGCGGGCCCCTCGGGGGCACCGGGGAGCTGTTTTTT
CASSLAASGPLGGTGELFF
>TRBJ2-5|TRBD2|TRBV5-5|16|.
TGTGCCAGCATTGGGGGGAGGGGCTCCTTCCAAGAGACCCAGTACTTC
CASIGGRGSFQETQYF
>TRBJ1-1|.|TRBV28|13|.
TGTGCCAGCAGCCACCAAAGCGACACTGAAGCTTTCTTT
CASSHQSDTEAFF
>TRBJ1-6|.|TRBV2|14|.
TGTGCCAGCAGTGAAGACAGGTATAATTCACCCCTCCACTTT
CASSEDRYNSPLHF
>TRBJ1-5|.|TRBV5-1|14|.
TGCGCCAGCAGCAAAGACATGCCCGGGGGGCCCCAGCATTTT
CASSKDMPGGPQHF